A single sample is the source of the 9 T cell receptor beta chains below, sequenced in a study of blood T cell repertoires in COVID-19. Only in-frame clones appear in the TCRdb table, and some are missing; sequencing was by immunoSEQ multiplex PCR. This sample carries about 480,000 clones, 70% to 90% of them seen once, and the ten largest clones take 1.5% to 2%. The sample was PBMCs or T cells enriched from blood (not recorded which). The receptors stem from a woman aged 18-35 years with acute COVID-19.

The rearrangement joins TRBV29-1 to TRBJ2-7; TRBD1 matches 7 bases. The CDR3 runs 11 residues. Unmatched junction bases numbered 1, after V lost 4 bases and J lost 4 bases. Germline V CDR1 and CDR2: SQVTM, ANQGSEA. CDR3 residues: CSVGGQYEQYF. In nucleotides, the CDR3 is TGCAGCGTTGGGGGACAGTACGAGCAGTACTTC.

The V and J genes are TRBV9 and TRBJ2-7; TRBD2 agrees at 7 bases. Germline trimming cut 4 bases from V and 5 bases from J; bases unmatched to any gene: 12. The CDR3 loop spans 15 amino acids. Germline V CDR1 and CDR2: SGDLS, YYNGEE. The CDR3 loop reads CASSRRGDRFDEQYF. The CDR3 DNA sequence: TGTGCCAGCAGCAGACGGGGGGATCGGTTCGACGAGCAGTACTTC.

CDR3 protein: CASRLAGGFNEQFF. In DNA, the CDR3 is TGTGCCAGCAGACTAGCGGGGGGATTTAATGAGCAGTTCTTC. The chain combines TRBV25-1 with TRBJ2-1; 12 nucleotides match TRBD2. The CDR3 extends over 14 amino acids. The germline gives CDR1 MGHDK, CDR2 SYGVNS. J was trimmed by 7 bases and V by 6 bases; bases with no gene match: 4.

The rearrangement links TRBV18 to TRBJ1-3; tentatively, D is TRBD1 (5 bases). Germline CDR1 and CDR2: KGHSH and LQKENI. The germline V and J ends were trimmed by 5 bases and 2 bases, with 10 bases remaining between them. The CDR3 contains 14 residues. The CDR3 reads CASSGGSAGNTIYF. CDR3 coding DNA: TGTGCCAGCTCAGGGGGGAGCGCTGGAAACACCATATATTTT.

The gene calls are TRBV24-1 and TRBJ1-5; 8 bases map to TRBD1. From germline, CDR1 is KGHDR and CDR2 SFDVKD. CDR3 size: 16 residues. V shed 2 bases and J 2 bases; nucleotides not matched to a gene: 4. The CDR3 DNA sequence: TGTGCCACCAGTGATTCGGCAGGGGGCGGCAATCAGCCCCAGCATTTT. Its protein is CATSDSAGGGNQPQHF.

V gene TRBV6-2 or TRBV6-3 combines with J gene TRBJ2-7; 10 bases map to TRBD2. Germline-derived CDR1 and CDR2 are MNHEY and SVGEGT. CDR3 length: 15 residues. V trimming: 2 bases; J trimming: 2 bases; junction bases outside the gene matches: 3. CDR3 sequence reads: CASSYKAGGTYEQYF. The CDR3 DNA reads as TGTGCCAGCAGTTACAAAGCGGGAGGGACCTACGAGCAGTACTTC.

The chain couples TRBV2 to TRBJ2-3; tentative D call: TRBD1 (5 bases). The germline V gene has CDR1 SNHLY and CDR2 FYNNEI. This CDR3 is built from 13 residues. V lost 8 bases, J lost 7 bases, and 16 bases lay in between. The CDR3 region is CASFYQGIHTQYF. Written as DNA, the CDR3 is TGTGCCAGCTTTTACCAGGGAATCCATACGCAGTATTTT. Looking up the rest from reference TRBV2 and TRBJ2-3 gives the full variable domain: EPEVTQTPSHQVTQMGQEVILRCVPISNHLYFYWYRQILGQKVEFLVSFYNNEISEKSEIFDDQFSVERPDGSNFTLKIRSTKLEDSAMYFCASFYQGIHTQYFGPGTRLTVL.

This clone is a singleton in its sample. This chain links TRBV21-1 with TRBJ2-7; the table's D call, TRBD1, was not checked against the DNA. TRBV21-1 is given as a pseudogene. This CDR3 has 16 amino acids. In DNA form, the CDR3 reads TGTGCCAGCAGCAAAGAGGGGCAGGGGGCTGAGTACGAGCAGTACTTC. Its translation is CASSKEGQGAEYEQYF.

As to this clone: The same CDR3 also results from other DNA sequences found in this sample. The V gene is TRBV11-2, the J gene TRBJ2-2; D not certain. Trimming shortened V by 1 base and J by 1 base, and 4 bases separated the two germline ends. The length of the CDR3 is 14 residues. The germline CDR1 and CDR2 sequences are SGHAT and FQNNGV. The CDR3 nucleotides are TGTGCCAGCAGCTTAGGCGGGAACACCGGGGAGCTGTTTTTT. This encodes CASSLGGNTGELFF.